This entry is about one T cell receptor (beta chain). The sample comes from a study of low-dose radiotherapy and immunotherapy resistance in tumors. Across the whole study: The regimen for patients comprised intravenous nivolumab 240 mg every two weeks plus intravenous ipilimumab 1 mg/kg every six weeks.

The donors, trial participants, received nivolumab, ipilimumab, aspirin, low-dose cyclophosphamide and low-dose radiotherapy. Those who qualified had advanced solid tumors (lacking tumor-infiltrating lymphocytes). Alpha- and beta-chain coverage of first-strand cDNA came from TRAV- and TRBV-specific primers. TCR amplification used 15 to 20 PCR cycles, a constant-region primer and a V-primer adapter. In vitro transcription served to amplify the mRNA that had been isolated. In TCRdb, the reads were re-called with MiXCR into one record per CDR3 protein. The profile covers over 14,000 distinct CDR3 sequences, with less than 55% appearing a single time and 3.5% to 4.5% taken by the ten largest. The CDR3 is 11 amino acids. Germline V lookup: CDR1 MNHEY, CDR2 SVGAGI. V gave up 11 bases and J gave up 6 bases; unmatched junction bases: 6.

The V call is TRBV6-5, the J call TRBJ2-7, with TRBD1 identical over 8 bases. This TCR came from a human donor with advanced metastatic prostate, ovarian, gallbladder or colorectal cancer (not recorded which). This table probably holds off-target reads from a library built for another chain. For the CDR3, the DNA is TGTGCCCATGGGACAGGTCCCGAGCAGTACTTC. Translation: CAHGTGPEQYF.